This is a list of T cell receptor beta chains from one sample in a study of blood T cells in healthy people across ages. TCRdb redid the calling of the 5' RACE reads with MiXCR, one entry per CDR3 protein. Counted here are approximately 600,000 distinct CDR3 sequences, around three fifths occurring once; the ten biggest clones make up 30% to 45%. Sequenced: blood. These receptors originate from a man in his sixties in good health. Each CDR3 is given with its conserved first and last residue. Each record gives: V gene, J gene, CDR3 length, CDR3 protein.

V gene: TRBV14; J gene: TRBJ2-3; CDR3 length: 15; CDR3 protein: CASSQDRRLTDTQYF
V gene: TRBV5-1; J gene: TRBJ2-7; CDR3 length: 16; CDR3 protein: CASSRTTGTASYEQYF
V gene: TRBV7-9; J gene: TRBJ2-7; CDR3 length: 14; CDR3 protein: CASSGTGQSYEQYF
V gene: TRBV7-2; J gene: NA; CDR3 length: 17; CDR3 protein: CASSPRPSGGLDNEQYF
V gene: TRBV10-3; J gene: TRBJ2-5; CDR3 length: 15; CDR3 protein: CAISLPGQGAKTQYF
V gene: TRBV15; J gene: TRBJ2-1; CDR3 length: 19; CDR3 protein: CATSRDALWVGGPNNEQFF
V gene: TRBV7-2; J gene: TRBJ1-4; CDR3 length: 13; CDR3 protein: CASSYDRGEKLFF
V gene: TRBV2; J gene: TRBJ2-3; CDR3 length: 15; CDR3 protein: CASLRASGGTDTQYF
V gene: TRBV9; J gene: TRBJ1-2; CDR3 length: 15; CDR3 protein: CASTRGGQGIYGYTF
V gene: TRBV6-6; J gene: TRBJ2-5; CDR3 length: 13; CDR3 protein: CATKQAVLETQYF
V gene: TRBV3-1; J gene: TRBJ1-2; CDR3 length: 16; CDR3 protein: CASSQEMTGGLEGYTF
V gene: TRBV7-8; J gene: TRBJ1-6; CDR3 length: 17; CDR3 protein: CASSLNRVRRENSPLHF
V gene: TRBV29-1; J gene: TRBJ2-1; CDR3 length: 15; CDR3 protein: CSVEGRGTEGHEQFF
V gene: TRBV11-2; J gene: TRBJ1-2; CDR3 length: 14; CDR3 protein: CASSMQQGNDGYTF
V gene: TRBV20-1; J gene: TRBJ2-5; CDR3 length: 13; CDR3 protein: CSAPRDLGETQYF
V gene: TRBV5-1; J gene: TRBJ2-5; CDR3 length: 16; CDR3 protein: CASSLGQRGASETQYF
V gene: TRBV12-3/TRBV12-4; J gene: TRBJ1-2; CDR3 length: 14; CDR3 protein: CASQVTGAGYGYTF
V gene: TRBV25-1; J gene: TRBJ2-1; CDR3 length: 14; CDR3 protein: CASSEGLDSYEQFF
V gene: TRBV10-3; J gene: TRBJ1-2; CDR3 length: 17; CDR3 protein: CAISDRLTGASDSGYTF
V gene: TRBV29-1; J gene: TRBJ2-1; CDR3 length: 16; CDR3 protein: CSVPTSSGGAFYEQFF
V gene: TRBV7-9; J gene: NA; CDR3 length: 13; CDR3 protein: CASSQQGDYEQYF
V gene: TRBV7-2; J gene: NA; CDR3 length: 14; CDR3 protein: CASSLSSRLETQYF
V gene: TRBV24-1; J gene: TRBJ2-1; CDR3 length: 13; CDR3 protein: CATGTNSRGEQFF
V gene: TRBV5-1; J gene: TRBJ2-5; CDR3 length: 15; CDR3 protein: CASSSGTVRQETQYF
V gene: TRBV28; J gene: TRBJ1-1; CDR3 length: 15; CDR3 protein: CASSLGGRTGNGAFF
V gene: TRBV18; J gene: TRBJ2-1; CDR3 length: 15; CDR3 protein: CASSPSQVGYNEQFF
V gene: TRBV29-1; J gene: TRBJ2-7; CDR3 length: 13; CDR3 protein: CSGIDAGSYEQYF
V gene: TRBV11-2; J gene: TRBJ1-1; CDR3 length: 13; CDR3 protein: CASCPGQNTEAFF
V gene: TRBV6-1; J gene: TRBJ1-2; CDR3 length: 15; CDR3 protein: CASSETTGGNYGYTF
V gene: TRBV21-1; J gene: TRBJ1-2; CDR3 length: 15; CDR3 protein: CASSKGGQGAVGYTF
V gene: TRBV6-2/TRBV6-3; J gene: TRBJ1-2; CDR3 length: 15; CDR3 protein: CASSRTALANYGYTF
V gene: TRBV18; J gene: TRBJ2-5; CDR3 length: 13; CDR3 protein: CASSPPTAETQYF
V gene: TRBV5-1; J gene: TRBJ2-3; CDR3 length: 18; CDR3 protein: CASSATGTSGGSGDTQYF
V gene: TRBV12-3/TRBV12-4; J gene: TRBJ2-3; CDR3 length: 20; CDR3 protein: CASKRLGGGGYSSSTDTQYF
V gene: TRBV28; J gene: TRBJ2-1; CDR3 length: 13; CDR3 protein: CASSPPMGNEQFF
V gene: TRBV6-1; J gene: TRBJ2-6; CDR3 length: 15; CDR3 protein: CASIEGGYGANVLTF
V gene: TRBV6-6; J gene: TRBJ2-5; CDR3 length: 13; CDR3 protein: CASKLGTSETQYF
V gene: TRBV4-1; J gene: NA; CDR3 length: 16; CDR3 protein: CASSQDLTSYYNEQYF
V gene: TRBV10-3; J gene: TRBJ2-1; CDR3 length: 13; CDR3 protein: CAISTQGVYEQFF
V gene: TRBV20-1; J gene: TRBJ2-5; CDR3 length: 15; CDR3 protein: CSAPALAGVLETQYF
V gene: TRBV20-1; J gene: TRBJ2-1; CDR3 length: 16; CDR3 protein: CSARPQEGGFYNEQFF
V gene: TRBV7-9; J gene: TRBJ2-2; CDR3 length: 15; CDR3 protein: CASTPLAGDTGELFF
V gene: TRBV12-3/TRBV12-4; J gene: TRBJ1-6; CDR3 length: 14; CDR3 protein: CASSFSHNNSPLHF
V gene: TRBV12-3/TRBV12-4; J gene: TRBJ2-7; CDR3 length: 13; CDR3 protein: CASSFHSNNEQYF
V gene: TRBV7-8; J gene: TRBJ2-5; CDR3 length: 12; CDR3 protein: CASSPLLETQYF
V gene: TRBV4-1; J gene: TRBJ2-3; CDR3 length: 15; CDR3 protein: CASSQEGRSTDTQYF
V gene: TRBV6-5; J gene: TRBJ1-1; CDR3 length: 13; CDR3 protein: CASSTPRNTEAFF
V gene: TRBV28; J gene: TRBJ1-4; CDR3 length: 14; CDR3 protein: CASTELLDNEKLFF
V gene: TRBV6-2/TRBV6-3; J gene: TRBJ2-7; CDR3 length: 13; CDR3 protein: CASSYSRQYEQYF
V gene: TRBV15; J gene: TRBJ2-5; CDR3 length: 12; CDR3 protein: CATSQTGETQYF
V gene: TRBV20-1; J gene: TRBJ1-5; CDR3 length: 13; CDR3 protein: CSASAADNQPQHF
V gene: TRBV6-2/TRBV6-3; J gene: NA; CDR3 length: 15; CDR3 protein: CATTNGGHFNNEQYF